The 29 T cell receptor beta chains given below trace back to one sample, sequenced in a study of cytomegalovirus exposure and HLA in healthy donors. The PCR contained 60 Vbeta and 13 Jbeta primers. Clones were sequenced by immunoSEQ multiplex PCR, and TCRdb holds only the in-frame ones, with some missing. The table has 150,000 to 200,000 clones, around 75% seen once. The material sequenced was PBMCs. All receptors come from a woman aged 50 to 60 in good health and CMV-seronegative.

The rearrangement uses TRBV5-6 and TRBJ2-2; 13 bases line up with TRBD2. J lost 7 bases, V lost 4 bases, and 4 bases had no gene match. CDR1 SGHDT and CDR2 YYEEEE come from the germline V gene. The length of the CDR3 is 15 residues. For the CDR3, the DNA is TGTGCCAGCAGCCCCGGACTAGCGGGAGTCGGGGAGCTGTTTTTT. It specifies CASSPGLAGVGELFF.

This clone has more than one count but fewer than ten. This chain connects TRBV5-1 to TRBJ1-1; possible D gene TRBD1, 6 bases. The CDR3 is 13 amino acids. The V gene's germline CDR1 is SGHRS and CDR2 YFSETQ. Trimming left V 3 bases short and J 1 base short, with 7 bases between. The CDR3 protein is CASSWGQNTEAFF. The DNA of the CDR3 is TGCGCCAGCAGCTGGGGACAGAACACTGAAGCTTTCTTT.

The chain is built from TRBV5-6 and TRBJ2-5; 7 nucleotides align to TRBD1. Trimming at V came to 4 bases and at J to 2 bases, leaving 8 bases not matched to a gene. Germline CDR1 and CDR2: SGHDT and YYEEEE. This CDR3 is built from 15 residues. CDR3 loop: CASSQSPTGQETQYF. CDR3 nucleotide sequence: TGTGCCAGCAGCCAATCTCCGACAGGGCAAGAGACCCAGTACTTC.

J is TRBJ1-1 and V is TRBV9; D gene unclear. V was cut by 4 bases and J by 7 bases, with 17 bases left in between. This CDR3 region has 14 residues. Germline CDR1 and CDR2: SGDLS and YYNGEE. CDR3 sequence (DNA): TGTGCCAGCAGCCTCAAACGGGGTACTGGTGAAGCTTTCTTT. Translated: CASSLKRGTGEAFF.

This sequence joins TRBV27 and TRBJ2-1, with D perhaps TRBD1 (5 bases). The germline V gene encodes CDR1 MNHEY and CDR2 SMNVEV (reference sequence). The germline V and J ends were trimmed by 5 bases and 7 bases, with 21 bases remaining between them. The CDR3 covers 16 residues. The CDR3 coding sequence is TGTGCCAGCAGTCCGACAGCAAGCTCGTTTAAGAATGAGCAGTTCTTC. Translating gives CASSPTASSFKNEQFF.

V gene TRBV19 combines with J gene TRBJ2-5; D is unresolved. The germline gives CDR1 LNHDA, CDR2 SQIVND (reference sequence). Trimming removed 3 bases at V and 5 bases at J, with 4 bases between. CDR3 length equals 11 residues. The CDR3 here is CASSMRETQYF. The CDR3 bases are TGTGCCAGTAGTATGCGGGAGACCCAGTACTTC.

This chain joins TRBV5-1 and TRBJ2-3; 9 nucleotides match TRBD1. Germline V gene data show CDR1 as SGHRS and CDR2 as YFSETQ. The ends lost 4 bases at V and 4 bases at J; junction bases unmatched: 13. This CDR3 has 17 residues. The CDR3 DNA reads as TGCGCCAGCAGCCTTCCCACCGGGACAGGGTCGGCAGATACGCAGTATTTT. Amino acid sequence: CASSLPTGTGSADTQYF.

The J gene is TRBJ2-2, the V gene TRBV14, with 8 nucleotides matching TRBD2. This CDR3 spans 14 amino acids. The V segment lost 4 bases and the J segment 9 bases; nucleotides outside the gene matches: 7. The V gene's germline CDR1 is SGHDN and CDR2 FVKESK. The DNA of the CDR3 is TGTGCCAGCAGCCGACGGGAGGGAGCCAGGGAGCTGTTTTTT. This encodes CASSRREGARELFF. Looking up the rest from reference TRBV14 and TRBJ2-2 gives the full variable domain: EAGVTQFPSHSVIEKGQTVTLRCDPISGHDNLYWYRRVMGKEIKFLLHFVKESKQDESGMPNNRFLAERTGGTYSTLKVQPAELEDSGVYFCASSRREGARELFFGEGSRLTVL.

The rearrangement uses TRBV7-3 and TRBJ2-2, with 7 bases identical to TRBD1. Germline lookup yields CDR1 SGHTA and CDR2 FQGTGA. V dropped 3 bases and J dropped 2; count of bases not matched to a gene: 6. The CDR3 is 16 residues long. CDR3 sequence (DNA): TGTGCCAGCAGCTTTCTGGACAGGCACAACACCGGGGAGCTGTTTTTT. This translates into CASSFLDRHNTGELFF.

DNA of the CDR3: TGTGCCAGCAGCTACCTAGCGGGCTCCTACGAGCAGTACTTC. Translated: CASSYLAGSYEQYF. The V call is TRBV9, the J call TRBJ2-5; 8 nucleotides align to TRBD2. The J call may be mistaken, given a closer DNA end match to TRBJ2-7. The CDR3 covers 14 residues. Germline assignment: CDR1 SGDLS and CDR2 YYNGEE.

The chain carries TRBV27 and TRBJ2-7; the match to TRBD1 covers 7 bases. The J segment lost 5 bases and the V segment lost 6 bases, leaving 16 bases of the junction unmatched. This CDR3 region has 16 residues. Germline V gives CDR1 MNHEY, CDR2 SMNVEV (reference sequence). The CDR3 here is CASSRPLRQGVHEQYF. The CDR3 DNA is TGTGCCAGCAGCCGCCCTCTTAGACAGGGAGTCCACGAGCAGTACTTC.

This clone has just one count. This chain uses TRBV28 with TRBJ2-3; no clear D gene. CDR3 length: 17 amino acids. CDR1 and CDR2 from the germline V gene are MDHEN and SYDVKM. The V end lost 6 bases, the J end lost 4 bases, and 23 bases lay between the germline ends. CDR3 DNA sequence: TGTGCCAGCAGCCTCACGGAAGGTGGGCCGAGAGCAGATACGCAGTATTTT. It encodes CASSLTEGGPRADTQYF.

CDR3 nucleotides: TGTGCCAGCAGTTCCCCCGGGGGTCAGGGTACGCAGTATTTT. Translation gives CASSSPGGQGTQYF. V gene TRBV28 combines with J gene TRBJ2-3; TRBD2 is a possible D gene (6 bases). V was shortened by 4 bases and J by 8 bases, with 16 bases between the two germline ends. This CDR3 has 14 amino acids. Germline V gene sequence: CDR1 MDHEN, CDR2 SYDVKM.

V gene TRBV7-9 combines with J gene TRBJ1-3; 10 bases are shared with TRBD1. Germline V gene data show CDR1 as SEHNR and CDR2 as FQNEAQ (reference sequence). V shed 4 bases, J shed 1 base, and the junction held 1 base outside the gene matches. The length of the CDR3 is 15 residues. The chain's CDR3 is CASSWGQGSGNTIYF. In DNA, the CDR3 is TGTGCCAGCAGCTGGGGACAGGGGTCTGGAAACACCATATATTTT.

The chain employs TRBV28 and TRBJ2-3; no definite D call. CDR3 length: 12 amino acids. V lost 6 bases, J lost 2 bases, and 6 bases lay in between. CDR1 MDHEN and CDR2 SYDVKM come from the germline V gene. This chain's CDR3 is CASSYNTDTQYF. CDR3 in DNA: TGTGCCAGCAGCTATAACACAGATACGCAGTATTTT.

The gene calls are TRBV13 and TRBJ2-1; TRBD2 might be the D (6 bases). V was clipped by 3 bases and J by 2 bases, with 14 bases between them. The germline CDR1 and CDR2 sequences are PRHDT and FYEKMQ (reference sequence). The CDR3 is 16 residues long. CDR3 sequence: CASSFAAGRPYNEQFF. CDR3 DNA: TGTGCCAGCAGCTTCGCAGCGGGCCGACCCTACAATGAGCAGTTCTTC.

The chain joins TRBV29-1 to TRBJ1-1; D is uncertain. This CDR3 contains 13 residues. Germline V gene sequence: CDR1 SQVTM, CDR2 ANQGSEA. V dropped 8 bases and J dropped 3 bases, with 16 bases sitting between them. Here the CDR3 reads CSTHQALYTEAFF. The CDR3 DNA is TGCAGCACCCATCAGGCGCTTTACACTGAAGCTTTCTTT. The whole variable domain, remainder taken from reference TRBV29-1 and TRBJ1-1, is SAVISQKPSRDICQRGTSLTIQCQVDSQVTMMFWYRQQPGQSLTLIATANQGSEATYESGFVIDKFPISRPNLTFSTLTVSNMSPEDSSIYLCSTHQALYTEAFFGQGTRLTVV.

The chain employs TRBV5-6 and TRBJ1-2; 9 bases map to TRBD1. This CDR3 has 13 amino acids. The germline V gene encodes CDR1 SGHDT and CDR2 YYEEEE. With 4 bases clipped from V and 8 bases from J, the junction kept 6 bases outside the gene matches. The CDR3 DNA reads as TGTGCCAGCAGCCCCACAGGGGGCGAGGGCTACACCTTC. This codes for CASSPTGGEGYTF.

CDR3 loop: CASSLTGQSNQPQHF. In nucleotides, the CDR3 is TGTGCCAGCAGCTTAACAGGACAGAGCAATCAGCCCCAGCATTTT. The chain combines TRBV11-1 with TRBJ1-5; TRBD1 is a possible D gene (6 bases). Germline CDR1 reads SGHAT; CDR2 reads FQDESV (reference sequence). The ends were cut back, 2 bases at V and 1 base at J, with 9 bases in the middle. The CDR3 covers 15 residues.

With regard to this clone: Other DNA variants within this sample encode the same CDR3. The V gene is TRBV18, the J gene TRBJ1-4, with D maybe TRBD1 (5 bases). This CDR3 contains 13 residues. The germline gives CDR1 KGHSH, CDR2 LQKENI. V lost 4 bases and J lost 5, with 8 bases in between. CDR3 protein: CASSQGLNEKLFF. For the CDR3, the DNA is TGTGCCAGCTCACAGGGACTCAATGAAAAACTGTTTTTT.

The rearrangement uses TRBV29-1 and TRBJ2-5; 9 positions match TRBD1. The germline V gene encodes CDR1 SQVTM and CDR2 ANQGSEA. The CDR3 has 12 residues. Unmatched junction bases numbered 6, after V lost 8 bases and J lost 5 bases. The CDR3 here is CSIKGTGETQYF. CDR3 DNA sequence: TGCAGCATAAAGGGGACAGGGGAGACCCAGTACTTC.

The rearrangement joins TRBV9 to TRBJ2-3; 8 bases line up with TRBD2. The CDR3 runs 17 residues. V trimming: 3 bases; J trimming: 0 bases; junction bases outside the gene matches: 9. Germline V lookup: CDR1 SGDLS, CDR2 YYNGEE. This chain's CDR3 is CASSGELAVTSTDTQYF. For the CDR3, the DNA is TGTGCCAGCAGCGGTGAACTAGCGGTGACTAGCACAGATACGCAGTATTTT.

The chain couples TRBV27 to TRBJ1-1, with 12 bases matching TRBD1. Germline values: CDR1 MNHEY, CDR2 SMNVEV (reference sequence). This CDR3 is built from 17 residues. J gave up 2 bases and V 2 bases, and 6 bases lay outside the gene matches. CDR3 loop: CASSLLGTGGRNTEAFF. The CDR3 coding sequence is TGTGCCAGCAGTTTACTCGGGACAGGGGGCCGAAACACTGAAGCTTTCTTT.

This clone was counted a single time. J is TRBJ1-4 and V is TRBV7-6, with D uncertain. Trimming removed 5 bases from V and 4 bases from J, with 14 bases in between. Germline V lookup: CDR1 SGHVS, CDR2 FNYEAQ. This CDR3 is built from 15 residues. CDR3 region: CASSPGLSFNEKLFF. CDR3 nucleotides: TGTGCCAGCAGCCCTGGACTTTCCTTTAATGAAAAACTGTTTTTT.

This chain connects TRBV5-1 to TRBJ1-6; possible D gene TRBD1, 6 bases. CDR1 and CDR2 from the germline V gene are SGHRS and YFSETQ. The CDR3 contains 15 residues. With 0 bases removed from V and 4 bases from J, the gap between germline ends came to 8 bases. Here the CDR3 DNA reads TGCGCCAGCAGCTTGGACAGGGTTTATAATTCACCCCTCCACTTT. Translation: CASSLDRVYNSPLHF.

CDR3 region: CASSFWEGGYTF. The CDR3 DNA reads as TGTGCCAGCAGTTTTTGGGAGGGTGGCTACACCTTC. This chain uses TRBV6-5 with TRBJ1-2; D uncertain. Germline V gene sequence: CDR1 MNHEY, CDR2 SVGAGI. The CDR3 is 12 amino acids. Trimming cost V 4 bases and J 7 bases, with 10 bases left between them.

This clone was seen only once. The chain combines TRBV5-1 with TRBJ1-2; 9 bases agree with TRBD1. The V and J ends lost 0 bases and 8 bases, in that order; junction bases with no gene match: 8. The CDR3 is made up of 15 amino acids. Germline loops: CDR1 SGHRS, CDR2 YFSETQ. The chain's CDR3 is CASSLGQTGGYGYTF. DNA of the CDR3: TGCGCCAGCAGCTTGGGGCAAACAGGGGGCTACGGCTACACCTTC.

The chain employs TRBV7-9 and TRBJ2-3; D gene unclear. The CDR3 contains 16 residues. CDR1 is SEHNR, CDR2 FQNEAQ, per germline (reference sequence). V lost 2 bases and J 0 bases, leaving 12 bases between the germline ends. The chain's CDR3 is CASSLYQARSTDTQYF. The CDR3 bases are TGTGCCAGCAGCTTATATCAGGCCCGTAGCACAGATACGCAGTATTTT.

This clone was counted only a few times. The chain links TRBV27 to TRBJ2-1; 11 bases agree with TRBD2. This CDR3 region has 16 residues. Germline-derived CDR1 and CDR2 are MNHEY and SMNVEV (reference sequence). Trimming at V came to 3 bases and at J to 4 bases, leaving 5 bases not matched to a gene. The CDR3 is CASSLRLAGTYNEQFF. The CDR3, as DNA: TGTGCCAGCAGTTTGAGACTAGCGGGAACATACAATGAGCAGTTCTTC.